The 28 T cell receptor beta chains below were found in one sample sequenced in a study of blood T cell repertoires in COVID-19. The table came from immunoSEQ multiplex PCR; TCRdb's copy has only in-frame clones and leaves some out. The sample lists some 190,000 clones, approximately 80% occurring once. The sequenced sample was peripheral blood. These receptors were collected from a woman between 45 and 65 years old with acute or convalescent COVID-19.

V and J are TRBV5-1 and TRBJ1-2, with 8 bases fitting TRBD1. The CDR3 spans 17 residues. CDR1 and CDR2 from the germline V gene are SGHRS and YFSETQ. The ends lost 0 bases at V and 3 bases at J; junction bases unmatched: 10. The CDR3 loop is CASSLALTGDLDYGYTF. The CDR3 coding sequence is TGCGCCAGCAGCTTGGCCCTGACAGGGGACTTGGACTATGGCTACACCTTC.

This chain joins TRBV27 and TRBJ1-5; D remains unclear. Trimming took off 3 bases at V and 6 bases at J, with 12 bases between the two ends. CDR1 and CDR2 (germline): MNHEY, SMNVEV (reference sequence). The CDR3 is 14 residues long. The CDR3 loop reads CASSLEGDGQPQHF. CDR3 DNA sequence: TGTGCCAGCAGTTTGGAGGGTGATGGTCAGCCCCAGCATTTT.

The V call is TRBV5-4, the J call TRBJ2-5; 8 bases align to TRBD2. The J segment lost 5 bases and the V segment lost 3 bases, leaving 3 bases of the junction unmatched. CDR3 length: 13 amino acids. Per germline, CDR1 SGHNT and CDR2 YYREEE (reference sequence). The CDR3 loop is CASSSRLAETQYF. The CDR3 DNA follows: TGTGCCAGCAGCTCGCGACTAGCGGAGACCCAGTACTTC.

The chain combines TRBV6-5 with TRBJ2-3; tentative D call: TRBD1 (6 bases). CDR3 size: 14 residues. CDR1 MNHEY and CDR2 SVGAGI come from the germline V gene. Trimming removed 2 bases from V and 4 bases from J, with 10 bases in between. The CDR3 loop reads CASSYRSGADTQYF. The CDR3, as DNA: TGTGCCAGCAGTTACCGCTCAGGGGCAGATACGCAGTATTTT.

Turning to this clone: The same CDR3 can be traced to other DNA sequences in this sample. The chain couples TRBV19 to TRBJ1-5; 7 nucleotides line up with TRBD1. This CDR3 is 14 amino acids long. CDR1 is LNHDA, CDR2 SQIVND, per germline (reference sequence). Trimming removed 3 bases from V and 2 bases from J; junction bases left unmatched: 1. The CDR3 here is CASSIGQGNQPQHF. DNA of the CDR3: TGTGCCAGTAGTATCGGACAGGGCAATCAGCCCCAGCATTTT.

The chain employs TRBV6-5 and TRBJ2-2; 8 bases map to TRBD2. Losses at the gene ends were 8 bases for V and 0 bases for J; bases not matched to a gene: 5. CDR1 and CDR2 from the germline V gene are MNHEY and SVGAGI. This CDR3 has 15 amino acids. CDR3 sequence reads: CASALAGPNTGELFF. The DNA for the CDR3 is TGTGCCAGCGCATTAGCGGGACCGAACACCGGGGAGCTGTTTTTT.

The gene calls are TRBV9 and TRBJ2-5, with 8 bases matching TRBD2. J lost 3 bases, V lost 0 bases, and 7 bases had no gene match. The CDR3 spans 16 residues. CDR1 SGDLS and CDR2 YYNGEE come from the germline V gene. DNA for the CDR3: TGTGCCAGCAGCGTAGGGCCCTCCGGGGGGGAAGAGACCCAGTACTTC. Translating it yields CASSVGPSGGEETQYF.

The chain employs TRBV6-4 and TRBJ2-2; 7 bases agree with TRBD2. In germline, CDR1 is MRHNA, CDR2 SNTAGT. This CDR3 has 16 amino acids. After removal of 5 bases from V and 0 bases from J, the junction contained 6 bases not matched to a gene. The CDR3, as DNA: TGTGCCAGCAGTCTGACTAGCCCTACGAACACCGGGGAGCTGTTTTTT. Its translation: CASSLTSPTNTGELFF.

V gene TRBV28 combines with J gene TRBJ2-7; TRBD1 matches 10 bases. J was trimmed by 1 base and V by 4 bases; bases with no gene match: 7. The CDR3 extends over 16 amino acids. Germline CDR1 reads MDHEN; CDR2 reads SYDVKM. In nucleotides, the CDR3 is TGTGCCAGCAGTTACACGCCGGGACAGGGGTCCTACGAGCAGTACTTC. Translation: CASSYTPGQGSYEQYF.

CDR3 nucleotides: TGTGCCAGCAGCCAACAGGGATCCTACGAGCAGTACTTC. It codes for CASSQQGSYEQYF. V gene TRBV6-5 combines with J gene TRBJ2-7, with a possible D match to TRBD1 (6 bases). In germline, CDR1 is MNHEY, CDR2 SVGAGI. The ends were cut back, 6 bases at V and 1 base at J, with 10 bases in the middle. CDR3 length: 13 amino acids.

The genes are TRBV12-3 or TRBV12-4 and TRBJ2-2, with D hard to call. V was cut by 4 bases and J by 8 bases, with 2 bases left in between. This CDR3 region has 10 residues. CDR3 in amino acids: CASSSGELFF. The CDR3 bases are TGTGCCAGCAGTTCAGGGGAGCTGTTTTTT.

This clone was counted between two and nine times. The gene calls are TRBV27 and TRBJ2-7; the D gene is possibly TRBD1 (6 bases). The germline V and J ends were trimmed by 8 bases and 1 base, with 18 bases remaining between them. This CDR3 has 15 residues. The germline V gene has CDR1 MNHEY and CDR2 SMNVEV (reference sequence). CDR3 loop: CASRFSRGLSYEQYF. The CDR3 DNA follows: TGTGCCAGCCGATTTTCCAGGGGTTTATCCTACGAGCAGTACTTC.

This chain joins TRBV21-1 and TRBJ1-5. TRBV21-1 is shown as a pseudogene. The CDR3 totals 12 residues. CDR3 in amino acids: CAPGDSNQPQHF. For the CDR3, the DNA is TGTGCCCCCGGGGATAGCAATCAGCCCCAGCATTTT.

This rearrangement joins TRBV7-6 to TRBJ1-4; no clear D. Trimming removed 0 bases from V and 8 bases from J, with 22 bases in between. Germline CDR1 SGHVS, CDR2 FNYEAQ. CDR3 length: 18 residues. CDR3 sequence (DNA): TGTGCCAGCAGCTTAGCTCCCCCACGAGGGAGGGCAGGAGAAAAACTGTTTTTT. It yields the protein CASSLAPPRGRAGEKLFF.

The genes are TRBV6-2 or TRBV6-3 and TRBJ2-5; D is perhaps TRBD2 (5 bases). Germline CDR1 reads MNHEY; CDR2 reads SVGEGT. The V end lost 2 bases, the J end lost 2 bases, and 9 bases lay between the germline ends. This CDR3 contains 14 residues. CDR3 sequence (DNA): TGTGCCAGCAGTTACGAGGGTTGGCAAGAGACCCAGTACTTC. Protein product: CASSYEGWQETQYF.

This chain links TRBV29-1 with TRBJ2-1; D might be TRBD1 (6 bases). V shed 7 bases and J shed 6 bases, with 10 bases lying between them. The CDR3 totals 11 residues. In germline, CDR1 is SQVTM, CDR2 ANQGSEA. CDR3 sequence: CSGDRTNEQFF. The CDR3 nucleotides read TGCAGCGGAGACAGGACCAATGAGCAGTTCTTC.

The chain has TRBV10-3 and TRBJ1-4; 8 bases match TRBD1. The CDR3 covers 16 residues. Germline CDR1 and CDR2: ENHRY and SYGVKD. J gave up 7 bases and V 4 bases, and 11 bases lay outside the gene matches. CDR3 in DNA: TGTGCCATCAGTGGGGTCTCTCAGGGGGCAGGTGAAAAACTGTTTTTT. Protein sequence: CAISGVSQGAGEKLFF.

The rearrangement joins TRBV6-5 to TRBJ1-2; D gene unclear. Germline V gives CDR1 MNHEY, CDR2 SVGAGI. The CDR3 sequence is 11 residues long. V lost 3 bases, J lost 7 bases, and 6 bases lay in between. The CDR3 protein is CASSYGSGYTF. CDR3 in DNA: TGTGCCAGCAGTTATGGGAGTGGCTACACCTTC.

The chain employs TRBV30 and TRBJ2-5; TRBD1 agrees at 8 bases. This CDR3 is 14 amino acids long. With 4 bases clipped from V and 5 bases from J, the junction kept 9 bases outside the gene matches. Per germline, CDR1 GTSNPN and CDR2 SVGIG (reference sequence). In DNA, the CDR3 is TGTGCCTGGACCCCCCAGGGGGCGTGGGAGACCCAGTACTTC. Translation: CAWTPQGAWETQYF.

The rearrangement joins TRBV28 to TRBJ1-1; D gene unclear. The CDR3 contains 16 residues. V lost 3 bases and J lost 1, with 15 bases in between. CDR1 MDHEN and CDR2 SYDVKM come from the germline V gene. As DNA, the CDR3 is TGTGCCAGCAGTTTCCCTCAAGGAGTGGGGAACACTGAAGCTTTCTTT. Translated, it gives CASSFPQGVGNTEAFF.

This sequence joins TRBV5-6 and TRBJ1-6, with TRBD1 identical over 8 bases. Looked up from germline, CDR1 is SGHDT and CDR2 is YYEEEE. J gave up 7 bases and V 3 bases, and 9 bases lay outside the gene matches. The CDR3 runs to 16 residues. CDR3 loop: CASSSGGMWRNSPLHF. Here the CDR3 DNA reads TGTGCCAGCAGCTCAGGGGGCATGTGGCGAAATTCACCCCTCCACTTT.

This chain connects TRBV5-4 to TRBJ1-6; 10 bases match TRBD1. The CDR3 is 17 amino acids. V was clipped by 4 bases and J by 6 bases; unmatched bases: 10. Per germline, CDR1 SGHNT and CDR2 YYREEE (reference sequence). CDR3 in DNA: TGTGCCAGCAGCACAAGGAGACAGGGGGCTAGTAATTCACCCCTCCACTTT. It yields the protein CASSTRRQGASNSPLHF.

This clone appeared a few times. V and J are TRBV6-5 and TRBJ1-1; D may be TRBD1 (5 bases). The V gene lost 5 bases and the J gene lost 0 bases, with 10 bases spanning the gap. Germline values: CDR1 MNHEY, CDR2 SVGAGI. This CDR3 is 14 amino acids long. The CDR3 nucleotides read TGTGCCAGCAGTCCCAGGGATATGAACACTGAAGCTTTCTTT. Translating gives CASSPRDMNTEAFF.

The chain recombines TRBV30 with TRBJ2-7; no clear D gene. The CDR3 covers 11 residues. The V gene lost 0 bases and the J gene lost 5 bases, with 5 bases spanning the gap. The germline gives CDR1 GTSNPN, CDR2 SVGIG (reference sequence). For the CDR3, the DNA is TGTGCCTGGAGTGTACTGAACGAGCAGTACTTC. Its protein is CAWSVLNEQYF.

Comments on this clone: At one end, the junction sequence differs from germline, possibly due to a read error. The chain employs TRBV15 and TRBJ2-3, with D tentatively TRBD1 (6 bases). This CDR3 is built from 13 residues. Germline CDR1 and CDR2: LNHNV and YYDKDF (reference sequence). The CDR3 DNA is TGTGCCACCAGCAGAGATCGGACAGAAACGCAGTATTTT. Amino acids: CATSRDRTETQYF.

In this sample, this clone turned up a few times. The rearrangement uses TRBV5-4 and TRBJ2-7; 14 bases match TRBD2. Per germline, CDR1 SGHNT and CDR2 YYREEE (reference sequence). With V trimmed by 4 bases and J by 0 bases, 9 bases remained unmatched. The CDR3 runs 18 residues. The CDR3: CASSRGTSGGLSSYEQYF. The CDR3 DNA reads TGTGCCAGCAGCCGCGGGACTAGCGGGGGCCTTAGCTCCTACGAGCAGTACTTC.

The CDR3 protein is CASRRLRGSYNEQFF. Written as DNA, the CDR3 is TGTGCCAGCAGGAGGCTTCGGGGTTCCTACAATGAGCAGTTCTTC. This rearrangement joins TRBV28 to TRBJ2-1, with D perhaps TRBD2 (5 bases). Germline CDR1 reads MDHEN; CDR2 reads SYDVKM. The ends were cut back, 6 bases at V and 1 base at J, with 13 bases in the middle. This CDR3 has 15 residues.

The rearrangement joins TRBV10-1 to TRBJ2-3; D remains unclear. The V gene lost 7 bases and the J gene lost 5 bases, with 13 bases spanning the gap. Germline loops: CDR1 WNHNN, CDR2 SYGVQD (reference sequence). This CDR3 comprises 13 residues. The CDR3 protein is CASTNMRGDTQYF. For the CDR3, the DNA is TGCGCCAGCACTAATATGAGAGGAGATACGCAGTATTTT.